A selection of T cell receptor beta chains follows, all from one sample in a study of blood T cell repertoires in COVID-19. Profiled with immunoSEQ multiplex PCR; TCRdb holds only in-frame clones, not every one. The table has around 110,000 clones, about 80% seen once. Sample: peripheral blood. The receptors derive from a man between 65 and 80 years old with active or convalescent COVID-19. CDR3s include the opening cysteine and the closing phenylalanine or tryptophan. D genes are given only for firm matches. Clone size is shown for a subset of rows, as once, few, many or a class of expanded clone.

V	D	size	length	J	CDR3	DNA
TRBV29-1	TRBD1	.	15	TRBJ2-5	CSAVKRQGEGETQYF	TGCAGCGCCGTCAAGAGACAGGGAGAGGGAGAGACCCAGTACTTC
TRBV4-2	TRBD2	.	17	TRBJ2-3	CASSQAPFAGVLDTQYF	TGTGCCAGCAGCCAAGCCCCTTTCGCGGGGGTCCTCGATACGCAGTATTTT
TRBV6-5	.	few	15	TRBJ1-2	CASSYRQGPRDGYTF	TGTGCCAGCAGTTACCGCCAGGGGCCCAGGGATGGCTACACCTTC
TRBV5-1	TRBD1	.	15	TRBJ1-4	CASSFGTGPEGKLFF	TGCGCCAGCAGCTTCGGGACAGGACCGGAGGGAAAACTGTTTTTT
TRBV29-1	TRBD1	.	13	TRBJ1-6	CSVQTGSNSPLHF	TGCAGCGTCCAGACAGGGAGTAATTCACCCCTCCACTTT
TRBV10-2	TRBD2	.	16	TRBJ2-1	CASSEARGGRKNEQFF	TGCGCCAGCAGTGAGGCTAGGGGCGGGAGGAAGAATGAGCAGTTCTTC
TRBV9	TRBD2	.	17	TRBJ2-3	CASSVATSGRAADTQYF	TGTGCCAGCAGCGTAGCGACTAGCGGGAGGGCCGCTGATACGCAGTATTTT
TRBV24-1	TRBD2	.	17	TRBJ2-1	CATSDRGLAGGYNEQFF	TGTGCCACCAGTGATCGGGGACTAGCGGGGGGGTACAATGAGCAGTTCTTC
TRBV6-5	.	once	15	TRBJ1-2	CASIPVVTANYGYTF	TGTGCCAGCATCCCGGTGGTCACCGCTAACTATGGCTACACCTTC
TRBV5-4	TRBD2	.	17	TRBJ2-1	CASSYLSSGGLRSEQFF	TGTGCCAGCAGCTACCTATCTAGCGGGGGCTTGAGGTCGGAGCAGTTCTTC
TRBV28	TRBD2	once	17	TRBJ2-3	CASSLTGGRAGGDTQYF	TGTGCCAGCAGTTTGACTGGCGGGAGGGCCGGGGGAGATACGCAGTATTTT
TRBV10-2	.	.	12	TRBJ1-2	CASMGRLYGYTF	TGCGCCAGCATGGGCAGGCTCTATGGCTACACCTTC
TRBV5-1	TRBD1	.	14	TRBJ2-7	CASSSQGARYEQYF	TGCGCCAGCAGCTCCCAGGGGGCACGCTACGAGCAGTACTTC
TRBV5-4	.	.	16	TRBJ2-2	CASSPGRGGETGELFF	TGTGCCAGCAGTCCCGGCAGAGGGGGGGAGACCGGGGAGCTGTTTTTT
TRBV12-5	.	.	14	TRBJ1-1	CASGPGPANTEAFF	TGTGCTAGTGGTCCAGGCCCCGCGAACACTGAAGCTTTCTTT
TRBV6-2/TRBV6-3	.	once	12	TRBJ2-1	CASSYRLTGQFF	TGTGCCAGCAGTTACAGGCTGACAGGACAGTTCTTC
TRBV4-1	.	.	14	TRBJ1-1	CASSRQGQGTEAFF	TGCGCCAGCAGCCGTCAGGGTCAGGGGACTGAAGCTTTCTTT
TRBV11-3	.	.	15	TRBJ2-2	CASSLGRGNTGELFF	TGTGCCAGCAGCTTAGGCAGGGGGAACACCGGGGAGCTGTTTTTT
TRBV28	.	.	16	TRBJ2-7	CASSSLLAKSSYEQYF	TGTGCCAGCAGTTCCCTCCTAGCAAAAAGTTCCTACGAGCAGTACTTC
TRBV3-1/TRBV3-2	TRBD1	.	16	TRBJ1-1	CASSQPTGAWDTEAFF	TGTGCCAGCAGCCAACCCACAGGGGCATGGGACACTGAAGCTTTCTTT
TRBV28	.	.	11	TRBJ1-1	CASSRHMDAFF	TGTGCCAGCAGTAGACATATGGATGCTTTCTTT
TRBV6-4	TRBD2	.	15	TRBJ2-2	CASSVIAGSAGELFF	TGTGCCAGCAGTGTTATAGCGGGATCTGCCGGGGAGCTGTTTTTT
TRBV30	.	.	13	TRBJ1-2	CAWSTVQGYGYTF	TGTGCCTGGAGTACGGTACAGGGATATGGCTACACCTTC
TRBV19	.	.	14	TRBJ2-3	CASSMTASTDTQYF	TGTGCCAGTAGTATGACAGCTAGCACAGATACGCAGTATTTT
TRBV3-1/TRBV3-2	.	once	14	TRBJ1-1	CASSHVQGNTEAFF	TGTGCCAGCAGCCACGTCCAGGGGAACACTGAAGCTTTCTTT
TRBV4-3	.	once	18	TRBJ1-4	CASSQDFAYAGLSEKLFF	TGCGCCAGCAGCCAAGATTTCGCTTACGCGGGACTGTCTGAAAAACTGTTTTTT
TRBV9	.	.	14	TRBJ1-2	CASSLDGPAGGYTF	TGTGCCAGCAGCCTCGACGGGCCAGCGGGGGGCTACACCTTC
TRBV6-2/TRBV6-3	TRBD2	.	13	TRBJ2-5	CASSRLAQETQYF	TGTGCCAGCAGCAGACTAGCCCAAGAGACCCAGTACTTC
TRBV5-6	.	.	13	TRBJ1-2	CASSLAGFYGYTF	TGTGCCAGCAGCTTGGCCGGGTTCTATGGCTACACCTTC
TRBV29-1	.	.	12	TRBJ1-1	CSVDRGNTEAFF	TGCAGCGTTGACAGAGGGAACACTGAAGCTTTCTTT
TRBV19	TRBD1	.	16	TRBJ2-7	CASSKEGQGGSYEQYF	TGTGCCAGTAGTAAGGAGGGACAGGGGGGCTCCTACGAGCAGTACTTC
TRBV7-2	TRBD1	.	14	TRBJ2-7	CASSLSRGQYEQYF	TGTGCCAGCAGCTTATCCAGGGGGCAATACGAGCAGTACTTC